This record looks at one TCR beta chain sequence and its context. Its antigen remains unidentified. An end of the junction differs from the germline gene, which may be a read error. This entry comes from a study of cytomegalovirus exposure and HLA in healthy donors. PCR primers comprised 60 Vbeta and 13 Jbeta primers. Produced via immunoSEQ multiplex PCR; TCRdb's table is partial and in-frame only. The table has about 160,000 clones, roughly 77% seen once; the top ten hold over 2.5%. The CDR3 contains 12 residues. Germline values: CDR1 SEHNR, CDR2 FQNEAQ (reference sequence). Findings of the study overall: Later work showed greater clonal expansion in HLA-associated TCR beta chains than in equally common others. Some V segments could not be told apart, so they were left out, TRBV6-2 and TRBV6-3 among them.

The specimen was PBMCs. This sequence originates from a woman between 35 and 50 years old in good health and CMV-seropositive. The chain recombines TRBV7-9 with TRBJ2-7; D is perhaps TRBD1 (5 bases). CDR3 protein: CSSSFQGYEQYF. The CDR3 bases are TGTTCCAGCAGCTTCCAGGGCTACGAGCAGTACTTC.